The present T cell receptor (beta chain) was sequenced within a study of CD8+ T cells in alopecia areata. The treatment: oral pan-JAK inhibitor, 5-10 mg twice daily. PBMCs yielded sorted CD4+ and CD8+ T cells. The CDR3 covers 13 residues. The V and J ends lost 2 bases and 3 bases respectively, with 6 bases between them. The germline V gene has CDR1 MNHEY and CDR2 SMNVEV (reference sequence). Note on this clone: Antigen: not known.

General study findings and limits: On tofacitinib, scalp and blood still held many of the expanded lesional clones. Researchers say the link of baseline CD8+ expansion to response remains uncertain, with one nonresponder.

Extracted from the samples, RNA was reverse transcribed into cDNA to serve as the sequencing template. The data were produced by immunoSEQ multiplex PCR, yet TCRdb's version contains in-frame clones alone and is incomplete. This sample has 95,000 to 100,000 clones, with 50% to 75% found just once. The chain uses TRBV27 and TRBJ2-3, with no clear D. This receptor was taken from a human donor with alopecia areata. Specimen: CD8+ T cells sorted from blood, collected at week 4, from a patient treated with tofacitinib. The CDR3 nucleotides read TGTGCCAGCAGTTTAGAGTTTACAGATACGCAGTATTTT. Protein product: CASSLEFTDTQYF.